Each of the 18 T cell receptor beta chains below was sequenced from the same sample in a study of shared clonotypes between healthy human individuals. Naive CD8 cells comprised CD45RO-negative, CCR7-positively selected cells, excluding terminally differentiated effector memory CD45RA+ cells. Libraries were prepared by immunoSEQ multiplex PCR; TCRdb keeps only in-frame clonotypes and omits some of them. The sample consists of more than 2 million clones, approximately 94% of them appearing once. The source material was naive CD8+ T cells sorted from blood. The receptors originated from a man aged 18 to 29 in good health.

On this clone itself: This sample also contains other DNA sequences that code for the same CDR3. This chain links TRBV6-5 with TRBJ2-5; D unclear. Trimming shortened V by 3 bases and J by 2 bases, and 7 bases separated the two germline ends. Per the germline V gene, CDR1 is MNHEY and CDR2 is SVGAGI. This CDR3 is 13 amino acids long. The CDR3 sequence: CASSYLDQETQYF. DNA of the CDR3: TGTGCCAGCAGTTATCTAGATCAAGAGACCCAGTACTTC.

The chain links TRBV9 to TRBJ1-2, with D possibly being TRBD1 (6 bases). V was shortened by 0 bases and J by 4 bases, with 10 bases between the two germline ends. From germline, CDR1 is SGDLS and CDR2 YYNGEE. The CDR3 spans 14 residues. The CDR3 reads CASSVEDSPYGYTF. DNA of the CDR3: TGTGCCAGCAGCGTAGAGGACAGCCCCTATGGCTACACCTTC.

The chain couples TRBV6-1 to TRBJ1-1, with 9 positions matching TRBD1. CDR1 and CDR2 from the germline V gene are MNHNS and SASEGT. Trimming at V came to 8 bases and at J to 13 bases, leaving 11 bases not matched to a gene. This CDR3 is built from 12 residues. CDR3 in DNA: TGTGCCAGCGATGAAACGACAGGGGGTGGTTTCTTT. Amino acids: CASDETTGGGFF.

The chain combines TRBV5-5 with TRBJ1-2; D is uncertain. The germline V and J ends were trimmed by 4 bases and 4 bases, with 17 bases remaining between them. Germline V lookup: CDR1 SGHKS, CDR2 YYEKEE (reference sequence). This CDR3 is 15 amino acids long. CDR3 in DNA: TGTGCCAGCAGCGCGGCGGACCAACCTACCTATGGCTACACCTTC. Protein: CASSAADQPTYGYTF.

V and J are TRBV28 and TRBJ1-5; no definite D call. Germline-derived CDR1 and CDR2 are MDHEN and SYDVKM. The CDR3 sequence is 14 residues long. V lost 4 bases and J 1 base, leaving 8 bases between the germline ends. CDR3 in amino acids: CASSWAGSNQPQHF. The CDR3, as DNA: TGTGCCAGCAGTTGGGCGGGGAGCAATCAGCCCCAGCATTTT.

The V gene is TRBV13, the J gene TRBJ2-7; 7 bases match TRBD1. Trimming at V came to 4 bases and at J to 3 bases, leaving 12 bases not matched to a gene. The CDR3 spans 16 residues. Germline V lookup: CDR1 PRHDT, CDR2 FYEKMQ (reference sequence). The CDR3 DNA follows: TGTGCCAGCAGCTCCGCCGAAAGGGGGCCCAGCTACGAGCAGTACTTC. Translated, it gives CASSSAERGPSYEQYF.

The chain recombines TRBV29-1 with TRBJ1-2; possibly TRBD1 for D (6 bases). Germline V gene data show CDR1 as SQVTM and CDR2 as ANQGSEA. This CDR3 comprises 17 residues. Trimming removed 1 base at V and 2 bases at J, with 20 bases between. CDR3 sequence (DNA): TGCAGCGTTGAAGGCGGGACCTACAGTGGGACAAACTATGGCTACACCTTC. Residues: CSVEGGTYSGTNYGYTF.

This chain uses TRBV27 with TRBJ2-3; D remains unclear. Trimming left V 6 bases short and J 0 bases short, with 16 bases between. The CDR3 sequence is 16 residues long. Germline V gene sequence: CDR1 MNHEY, CDR2 SMNVEV (reference sequence). The CDR3, as DNA: TGTGCCAGCAGCCTCTTAACTGAGTATAGCACAGATACGCAGTATTTT. It yields the protein CASSLLTEYSTDTQYF.

The rearrangement joins TRBV13 to TRBJ2-3; TRBD1 matches at 9 bases. Germline loops: CDR1 PRHDT, CDR2 FYEKMQ (reference sequence). V lost 5 bases and J lost 4; bases outside the gene matches: 7. The CDR3 has 15 residues. CDR3: CASSTGTGLADTQYF. In nucleotides, the CDR3 is TGTGCCAGCAGCACCGGGACAGGGCTTGCAGATACGCAGTATTTT.

Details on this clone: At the DNA level, this CDR3 is encoded by other sequences in the same sample as well. The V call is TRBV7-9, the J call TRBJ2-1, with 8 bases identical to TRBD2. CDR3 length: 16 residues. Per germline, CDR1 SEHNR and CDR2 FQNEAQ (reference sequence). V shed 5 bases and J 0 bases; nucleotides not matched to a gene: 6. The CDR3 reads CASSPPGGSSYNEQFF. CDR3 nucleotide sequence: TGTGCCAGCAGCCCCCCGGGAGGGAGCTCCTACAATGAGCAGTTCTTC. Variable domain in full (rest from reference TRBV7-9 and TRBJ2-1): DTGVSQNPRHKITKRGQNVTFRCDPISEHNRLYWYRQTLGQGPEFLTYFQNEAQLEKSRLLSDRFSAERPKGSFSTLEIQRTEQGDSAMYLCASSPPGGSSYNEQFFGPGTRLTVL.

The V gene is TRBV9, the J gene TRBJ2-5, with D possibly TRBD2 on 7 matching bases. The CDR3 extends over 15 amino acids. Between the trimmed V and J ends, which lost 3 bases and 4 bases, there was a span of 16 bases. In germline, CDR1 is SGDLS, CDR2 YYNGEE. The CDR3 is CASSAGPGGRETQYF. The CDR3 nucleotides are TGTGCCAGCAGCGCCGGGCCCGGGGGGCGAGAGACCCAGTACTTC.

The chain is built from TRBV11-2 and TRBJ2-3, with D unresolved. Germline CDR1 reads SGHAT; CDR2 reads FQNNGV. V lost 2 bases to trimming and J lost 6 bases, with 9 bases between them. CDR3 length equals 13 residues. The CDR3 coding sequence is TGTGCCAGCAGCTTAACCCCAACGGATACGCAGTATTTT. Translating it yields CASSLTPTDTQYF.

The V gene is TRBV5-8, the J gene TRBJ2-4; 7 bases are a match to TRBD1. V gave up 2 bases and J gave up 1 base; unmatched junction bases: 3. This CDR3 has 15 residues. Germline V gene data show CDR1 as SGHTS and CDR2 as YDEGEE. Written as DNA, the CDR3 is TGTGCCAGCAGCTTCATAGGGGGCGCCAAAAACATTCAGTACTTC. This translates into CASSFIGGAKNIQYF.

V usage is TRBV2 and J usage is TRBJ1-1, with D tentatively TRBD1 (5 bases). Deletions cut 9 bases from V and 8 bases from J, with 13 bases between. Germline V gives CDR1 SNHLY, CDR2 FYNNEI. The CDR3 contains 11 residues. The CDR3 DNA reads as TGTGCCAGAATCAGGGCTGGGGAAGCTTTCTTT. Translation: CARIRAGEAFF.

The chain couples TRBV5-6 to TRBJ2-5, with 7 bases aligning to TRBD2. The J call may be mistaken, given a closer DNA end match to TRBJ2-7. CDR1 and CDR2 (germline): SGHDT, YYEEEE. The CDR3 covers 12 residues. CDR3 residues: CASSRGVYEQYF. CDR3 DNA sequence: TGTGCCAGCAGCCGGGGGGTATACGAGCAGTACTTC.

In regard to this clone: Other DNA sequences from this sample encode an identical CDR3 as well. The chain joins TRBV27 to TRBJ2-7; 9 bases agree with TRBD2. CDR3 length: 16 residues. Germline V CDR1 and CDR2: MNHEY, SMNVEV (reference sequence). V lost 3 bases to trimming and J lost 0 bases; unmatched junction nucleotides: 6. The DNA of the CDR3 is TGTGCCAGCAGTTTTTCTAGCGGGACCATCTCCTACGAGCAGTACTTC. Translation gives CASSFSSGTISYEQYF.

This chain links TRBV27 with TRBJ2-1; D unclear. Trimming cost V 4 bases and J 3 bases, with 10 bases left between them. Germline-derived CDR1 and CDR2 are MNHEY and SMNVEV (reference sequence). CDR3 size: 14 residues. DNA of the CDR3: TGTGCCAGCAGTTCTGATTATTACTACAATGAGCAGTTCTTC. It is translated as CASSSDYYYNEQFF.

CDR3 amino acids: CASERLAGANGELFF. The CDR3 DNA sequence: TGTGCCAGTGAAAGGCTAGCGGGGGCCAACGGGGAGCTGTTTTTT. The chain has TRBV25-1 and TRBJ2-2; TRBD2 agrees at 10 bases. The CDR3 sequence is 15 residues long. The V segment lost 9 bases and the J segment 7 bases; nucleotides outside the gene matches: 11. Germline assignment: CDR1 MGHDK and CDR2 SYGVNS.